This entry lists 16 T cell receptor beta chains sequenced from one sample in a study of Ad26.COV2.S vaccination and SARS-CoV-2 variants. Treatment reported: some 19 received Ad26.COV2.S at low or high dose, single or two shots; 5 received placebo; per-sample allocation not given. The investigators took samples on day 63 after the first vaccine or placebo injection. Only in-frame clones appear in the TCRdb table, and some are missing; sequencing was by immunoSEQ multiplex PCR. The table shows roughly 320,000 clones, with around 84% occurring only once. Sequences were derived from peripheral blood, sampled in a trial of Ad26.COV2.S vaccine versus placebo. The receptors originated from a person aged 18 to 65 who received the Ad26.COV2.S COVID-19 vaccine or a placebo.

The V and J genes are TRBV7-8 and TRBJ2-3; the match to TRBD2 covers 14 bases. V was clipped by 3 bases and J by 7 bases; unmatched bases: 9. Germline V gene data show CDR1 as SGHVS and CDR2 as FQNEAQ. This CDR3 spans 17 amino acids. For the CDR3, the DNA is TGTGCCAGCAGCTTTGTTGCGGGACTAGCGGGGGCTTATACGCAGTATTTT. Amino acids: CASSFVAGLAGAYTQYF.

V usage is TRBV7-2 and J usage is TRBJ1-4; 8 nucleotides match TRBD1. The CDR3 is 14 residues long. Germline lookup yields CDR1 SGHTA and CDR2 FQGNSA. V trimming: 2 bases; J trimming: 8 bases; junction bases outside the gene matches: 4. The CDR3 region has the DNA TGTGCCAGCAGCTTATCAGGGGGCGGCGAAAAACTGTTTTTT. This codes for CASSLSGGGEKLFF.

The chain is built from TRBV7-9 and TRBJ1-1; TRBD1 aligns across 9 bases. Germline CDR1 reads SEHNR; CDR2 reads FQNEAQ (reference sequence). After removal of 5 bases from V and 3 bases from J, the junction contained 4 bases not matched to a gene. The CDR3 runs 14 residues. For the CDR3, the DNA is TGTGCCAGCAGCCGTCGGACAGGGGACACTGAAGCTTTCTTT. Translated, it gives CASSRRTGDTEAFF.

This clone is a singleton in its sample. The chain employs TRBV2 and TRBJ1-6, with 7 bases lining up with TRBD1. From germline, CDR1 is SNHLY and CDR2 FYNNEI. V lost 6 bases to trimming and J lost 10 bases; unmatched junction nucleotides: 3. The CDR3 runs 12 residues. CDR3 sequence: CASRGQLSPLHF. The CDR3 DNA reads as TGTGCCAGCAGGGGACAGCTCTCACCCCTCCACTTT.

The chain uses TRBV7-3 and TRBJ2-3; a weak D match, TRBD2 (7 bases). Germline V gene sequence: CDR1 SGHTA, CDR2 FQGTGA. Deletions cut 0 bases from V and 1 base from J, with 17 bases between. This CDR3 is 18 amino acids long. The CDR3 sequence: CASSLTGRRGRGTDTQYF. The CDR3 DNA is TGTGCCAGCAGCTTAACGGGGCGGCGGGGGCGGGGCACAGATACGCAGTATTTT.

This clone was seen only a few times. The chain carries TRBV5-1 and TRBJ1-6; 10 nucleotides line up with TRBD1. Trimming cost V 0 bases and J 7 bases; bases outside gene matches: 4. In germline, CDR1 is SGHRS, CDR2 YFSETQ. This CDR3 has 16 amino acids. CDR3 in DNA: TGCGCCAGCAGCTTGGCCGGGGGACAGGGGAATTCACCCCTCCACTTT. This translates into CASSLAGGQGNSPLHF.

This clone was observed a few times. This sequence joins TRBV30 and TRBJ2-7; D unclear. This CDR3 is built from 14 residues. The germline gives CDR1 GTSNPN, CDR2 SVGIG (reference sequence). Trimming cost V 4 bases and J 1 base, with 14 bases left between them. CDR3 loop: CAWTPGGGSYEQYF. DNA for the CDR3: TGTGCCTGGACCCCGGGCGGCGGTTCCTACGAGCAGTACTTC.

In this sample, this clone turned up a few times. The V gene is TRBV5-1, the J gene TRBJ2-7, with 10 bases fitting TRBD2. Germline assignment: CDR1 SGHRS and CDR2 YFSETQ. After removal of 1 base from V and 3 bases from J, the junction contained 4 bases not matched to a gene. This CDR3 is 15 amino acids long. The CDR3 DNA follows: TGCGCCAGCAGCTTGCAGCGGGGGGGCCACTACGAGCAGTACTTC. The encoded protein is CASSLQRGGHYEQYF.

This chain uses TRBV7-9 with TRBJ1-2; possible D gene TRBD1, 5 bases. Trimming stripped 5 bases from V and 5 bases from J, with 12 bases between. Germline V lookup: CDR1 SEHNR, CDR2 FQNEAQ (reference sequence). The CDR3 covers 13 residues. The CDR3 coding sequence is TGTGCCAGCAGCAAGCAGGGAGGGTATGGCTACACCTTC. As protein: CASSKQGGYGYTF.

The gene calls are TRBV6-4 and TRBJ1-1; the match to TRBD1 covers 8 bases. Germline V gene lookup returns CDR1 MRHNA and CDR2 SNTAGT. V lost 6 bases, J lost 2 bases, and 5 bases stayed unmatched. The CDR3 extends over 14 amino acids. The CDR3 DNA is TGTGCCAGCAGCAGGGGGCAGATAAACACTGAAGCTTTCTTT. Translating gives CASSRGQINTEAFF.

The gene calls are TRBV7-6 and TRBJ1-4; tentatively, D is TRBD1 (6 bases). CDR1 SGHVS and CDR2 FNYEAQ come from the germline V gene. CDR3 length: 18 amino acids. Between the trimmed V and J ends, which lost 5 bases and 0 bases, there was a span of 19 bases. The CDR3 region has the DNA TGTGCCAGCAGCCCGAGAGGGGGGGCTGGGGCAACTAATGAAAAACTGTTTTTT. This translates into CASSPRGGAGATNEKLFF.

The chain links TRBV5-4 to TRBJ1-1, with 10 positions matching TRBD1. J gave up 4 bases and V 4 bases, and 10 bases lay outside the gene matches. This CDR3 is 16 amino acids long. Germline V lookup: CDR1 SGHNT, CDR2 YYREEE (reference sequence). As DNA, the CDR3 is TGTGCCAGCAGCACCGGGACAGGGGTGAGGGGCACTGAAGCTTTCTTT. It is translated as CASSTGTGVRGTEAFF.

The chain employs TRBV30 and TRBJ1-6, with TRBD1 matching over 11 bases. This CDR3 is built from 15 residues. V shed 5 bases, J shed 9 bases, and the junction held 9 bases outside the gene matches. Germline CDR1 is GTSNPN and CDR2 is SVGIG (reference sequence). CDR3 sequence: CAWAIPGQGASPLHF. The CDR3 DNA sequence: TGTGCCTGGGCCATTCCCGGACAGGGGGCTTCACCCCTCCACTTT. The full variable domain, rest sourced from reference TRBV30 and TRBJ1-6, is SQTIHQWPATLVQPVGSPLSLECTVEGTSNPNLYWYRQAAGRGLQLLFYSVGIGQISSEVPQNLSASRPQDRQFILSSKKLLLSDSGFYLCAWAIPGQGASPLHFGNGTRLTVT.

This clone was found once. The chain links TRBV5-1 to TRBJ2-5; possibly TRBD2 for D (5 bases). This CDR3 is built from 15 residues. V was cut by 0 bases and J by 2 bases, with 11 bases left in between. In germline, CDR1 is SGHRS, CDR2 YFSETQ. The CDR3 bases are TGCGCCAGCAGCTTGGCCGGTGGGAGACAAGAGACCCAGTACTTC. It codes for CASSLAGGRQETQYF.

The V and J genes are TRBV13 and TRBJ1-2, with TRBD1 as a possible D gene (6 bases). Trimming took off 5 bases at V and 4 bases at J, with 20 bases between the two ends. Germline V gene data show CDR1 as PRHDT and CDR2 as FYEKMQ (reference sequence). The CDR3 runs 16 residues. The CDR3 is CASSPAGAGEGYGYTF. CDR3 nucleotides: TGTGCCAGCAGCCCCGCGGGGGCAGGGGAAGGCTATGGCTACACCTTC.

The chain has TRBV12-3 or TRBV12-4 and TRBJ1-2, with D perhaps TRBD1 (5 bases). V was cut by 1 base and J by 8 bases, with 11 bases left in between. The CDR3 length is 13 residues. The CDR3 DNA is TGTGCCAGCAGTTTAGGCCAGGGAGTCGGCTACACCTTC. Protein product: CASSLGQGVGYTF.